This T cell receptor beta chain came from a study of response to subunit inactivated influenza vaccine listed by TCRdb under 2018. Looking at the study overall: To follow how T cells responded to a trivalent subunit inactivated influenza vaccine, the researchers relied on deep quantitative profiling of the T cell receptor repertoire.

The library was obtained by RT-PCR. TCRdb shows the sequencer as Illumina HiSeq 2500. Clones were called with MiXCR by TCRdb after fastp trimmed the public reads at Q25, and only in-frame beta chains were retained. All rows with the same CDR3 protein become a single entry with the most common DNA and genes. A total of about 570,000 distinct CDR3 sequences appear in this sample, around 11% of them only once. Approximately 9.9% of the sample rests with the top ten. This clonotype was detected only a few times. The antigen it recognizes is unknown. Qualities for individual bases were not recorded, and no much larger clone is one base off. Points the paper makes about the study in general: The authors proposed that each seasonal influenza vaccination may bring in only a limited number of new T cells.

A distance of 8 bases separates the germline ends of V and J, which lose 7 bases and 0 bases respectively. CDR1 and CDR2, per the germline V gene (reference sequence), are GTSNPN and SVGIG. Reading from cysteine to phenylalanine, the CDR3 counts 12 amino acids. The CDR3 DNA has 36 bases and is translated from base 1. The data were also submitted as part of a second study, on T cells expressing NK-cell markers. As the second publication notes: TCR beta cDNA libraries were made by 5'RACE template switching that added a universal primer site and unique molecular identifiers. Three sorted T-cell subsets (CD3+CD56+NKG2C+, CD3+CD56+NKG2C- and CD3+CD56-NKG2C+) from several donors had their TCR beta-chain repertoires profiled. Of the eight sequenced donors, seven were found to be HCMV-seropositive and one was found to be HCMV-seronegative. To restrict sorting to alphabetaTCR-expressing T cells, an anti-gammadeltaTCR antibody was added in several experiments. For six donors, the dominant CD3+CD56+NKG2C+ clonotypes were among the top 10 CD8+ clonotypes and accounted for 1.0-7.0% of CD8+ T cells. Those dominant clonotypes were again the most abundant among CD3+CD56-NKG2C+ cells in a handful of donors, at roughly 25-60.1%. Whether the expanded NKG2C-expressing T cell clones were specific for HCMV antigens was left unclear. Randomly selected healthy volunteers, three men and five women, were used as the eight sequenced donors. HCMV serostatus was determined by detecting HCMV-specific IgG in serum with a commercial ELISA kit. Peripheral blood mononuclear cells were isolated from blood by Ficoll density gradient centrifugation. Bulk peripheral blood T-cell repertoires were additionally sequenced from unsorted PBMC for 5 or 6 donors. cDNA synthesis was primed from the TCR beta constant segment and was followed by two successive PCR amplification steps. Illumina HiSeq 2000/2500, MiSeq or NextSeq was used to sequence libraries as 2 x 150 bp reads. MIGEC handled demultiplexing of the reads and grouping by UMI, while MiTCR was used to assemble and quantify clonotypes. To exclude erroneous sequences, only TCR cDNA sequences supported by at least two reads were retained. The tcR package was used for downstream repertoire analysis, with clonotypes matched between fractions based on CDR3 nucleotide sequence plus V segment. Antigen specificity was annotated against VDJdb with VDJmatch, allowing one amino acid substitution in CDR3.

The sequence derives from a man between 50 and 59 years old who received an inactivated influenza vaccine. Donor details come from another sample of the same person, matched by shared clones. The chain couples TRBV30 to TRBJ2-3, with the D segment identity uncertain. Source: PBMCs from blood, taken on the day of vaccination. The CDR3 region reads CAFSSSTDTQYF. The base sequence is TGTGCCTTTTCCAGTAGCACAGATACGCAGTATTTT.